This entry describes one T cell receptor (beta chain). The antigen is not known. The researchers isolated CD4+ and CD8+ T cells from PBMCs by sorting. cDNA reverse transcribed from extracted RNA served as the sequencing template. Only in-frame clones appear in the TCRdb table, and some are missing; sequencing was by immunoSEQ multiplex PCR. The sample includes over 150,000 clones, more than 50% seen only once; the top ten take 4% to 6%. The CDR3 sequence is 14 residues long. Germline V gene sequence: CDR1 MNHNS, CDR2 SASEGT. The V gene lost 0 bases and the J gene lost 4 bases, with 9 bases spanning the gap. This entry belongs to a study of CD8+ T cells in alopecia areata. General study results and limits: Lesional scalp displayed greater clonality than normal scalp, most notably in alopecia totalis/universalis. Researchers reported that TCR sharing among patients proved less clear than in mice, possibly HLA-linked.

The sequencing input was CD8+ T cells sorted from blood. The source of this sequence is a human donor in good health. The V and J genes are TRBV6-1 and TRBJ1-1; D gene ambiguous. CDR3 coding DNA: TGTGCCAGCAGTGAAGCGAGAGGGCTCACTGAAGCTTTCTTT. This encodes CASSEARGLTEAFF.